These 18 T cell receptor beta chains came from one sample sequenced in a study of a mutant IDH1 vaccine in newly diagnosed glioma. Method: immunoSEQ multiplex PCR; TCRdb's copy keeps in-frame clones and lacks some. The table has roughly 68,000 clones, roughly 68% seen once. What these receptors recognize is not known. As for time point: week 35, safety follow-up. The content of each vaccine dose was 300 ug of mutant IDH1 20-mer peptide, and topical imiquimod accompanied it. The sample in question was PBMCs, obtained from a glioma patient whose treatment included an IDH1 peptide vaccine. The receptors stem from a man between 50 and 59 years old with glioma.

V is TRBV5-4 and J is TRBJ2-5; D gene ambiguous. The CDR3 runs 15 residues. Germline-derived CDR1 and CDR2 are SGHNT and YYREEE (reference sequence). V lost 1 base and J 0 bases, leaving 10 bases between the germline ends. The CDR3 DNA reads TGTGCCAGCAGCTTGAGTAGGACGAACCAAGAGACCCAGTACTTC. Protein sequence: CASSLSRTNQETQYF.

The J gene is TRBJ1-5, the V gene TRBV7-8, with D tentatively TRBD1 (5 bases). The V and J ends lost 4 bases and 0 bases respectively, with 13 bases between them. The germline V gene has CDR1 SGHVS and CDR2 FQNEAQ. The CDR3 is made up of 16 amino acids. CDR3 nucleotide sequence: TGTGCCAGCAGCTCTGAGGGACTGTATAGCAATCAGCCCCAGCATTTT. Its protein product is CASSSEGLYSNQPQHF.

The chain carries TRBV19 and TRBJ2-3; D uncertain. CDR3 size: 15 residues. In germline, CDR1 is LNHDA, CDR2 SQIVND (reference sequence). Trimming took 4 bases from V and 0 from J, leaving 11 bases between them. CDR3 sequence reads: CASSTQPASTDTQYF. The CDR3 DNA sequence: TGTGCCAGTAGTACCCAGCCCGCTAGCACAGATACGCAGTATTTT.

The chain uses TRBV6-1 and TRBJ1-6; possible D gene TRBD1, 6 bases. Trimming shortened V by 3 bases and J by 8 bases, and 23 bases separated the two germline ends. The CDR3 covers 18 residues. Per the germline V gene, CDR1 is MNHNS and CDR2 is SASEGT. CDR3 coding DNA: TGTGCCAGCAGTGAGAGGGACAATTTCTCCGTCCATGATTCACCCCTCCACTTT. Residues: CASSERDNFSVHDSPLHF.

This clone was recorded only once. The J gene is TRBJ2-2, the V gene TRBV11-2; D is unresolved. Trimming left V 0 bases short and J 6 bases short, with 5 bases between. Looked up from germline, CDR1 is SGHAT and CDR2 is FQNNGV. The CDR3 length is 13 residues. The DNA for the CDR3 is TGTGCCAGCAGCTTAGATAGGGCCGGGGAGCTGTTTTTT. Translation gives CASSLDRAGELFF.

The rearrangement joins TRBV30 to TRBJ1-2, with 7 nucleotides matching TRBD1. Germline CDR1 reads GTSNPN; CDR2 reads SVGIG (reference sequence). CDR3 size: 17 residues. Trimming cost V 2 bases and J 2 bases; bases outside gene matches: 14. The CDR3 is CAWSHPVTGVRNYGYTF. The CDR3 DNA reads TGTGCCTGGAGTCACCCCGTCACAGGGGTAAGGAACTATGGCTACACCTTC.

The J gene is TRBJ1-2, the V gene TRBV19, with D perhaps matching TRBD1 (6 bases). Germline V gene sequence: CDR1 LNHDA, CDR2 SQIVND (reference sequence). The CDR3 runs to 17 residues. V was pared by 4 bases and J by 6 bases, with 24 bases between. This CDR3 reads CASSNYLTGPGGNGYTF. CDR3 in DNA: TGTGCCAGTAGTAATTACTTGACAGGTCCGGGAGGGAATGGCTACACCTTC. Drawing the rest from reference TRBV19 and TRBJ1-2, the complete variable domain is DGGITQSPKYLFRKEGQNVTLSCEQNLNHDAMYWYRQDPGQGLRLIYYSQIVNDFQKGDIAEGYSVSREKKESFPLTVTSAQKNPTAFYLCASSNYLTGPGGNGYTFGSGTRLTVV.

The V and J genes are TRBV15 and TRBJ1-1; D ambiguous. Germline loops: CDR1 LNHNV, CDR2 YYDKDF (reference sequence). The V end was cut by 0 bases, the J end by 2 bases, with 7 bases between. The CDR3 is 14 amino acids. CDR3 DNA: TGTGCCACCAGCAGAGATCGGGCAAACACTGAAGCTTTCTTT. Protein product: CATSRDRANTEAFF.

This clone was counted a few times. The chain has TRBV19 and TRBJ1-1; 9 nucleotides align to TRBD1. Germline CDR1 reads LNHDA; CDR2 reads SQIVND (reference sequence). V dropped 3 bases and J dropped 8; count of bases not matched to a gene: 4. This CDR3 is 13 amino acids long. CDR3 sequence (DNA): TGTGCCAGTAGTATCTTGACAGGGGGGGAAGCTTTCTTT. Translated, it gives CASSILTGGEAFF.

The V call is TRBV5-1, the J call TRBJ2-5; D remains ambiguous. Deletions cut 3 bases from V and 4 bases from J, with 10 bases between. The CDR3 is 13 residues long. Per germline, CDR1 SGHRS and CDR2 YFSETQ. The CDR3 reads CASSSGARETQYF. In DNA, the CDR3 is TGCGCCAGCAGCTCGGGTGCCCGAGAGACCCAGTACTTC.

The CDR3 sequence: CSVDHPEAEFLNTEAFF. CDR3 bases: TGCAGCGTTGATCACCCGGAGGCAGAGTTCCTGAACACTGAAGCTTTCTTT. The rearrangement uses TRBV29-1 and TRBJ1-1, with D uncertain. V lost 3 bases and J 0 bases, leaving 20 bases between the germline ends. CDR1 is SQVTM and CDR2 is ANQGSEA in the germline V gene. The CDR3 has 17 amino acids.

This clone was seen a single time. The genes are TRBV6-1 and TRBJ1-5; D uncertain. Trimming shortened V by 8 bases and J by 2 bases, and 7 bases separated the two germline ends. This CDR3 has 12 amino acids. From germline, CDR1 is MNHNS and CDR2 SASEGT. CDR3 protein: CASDQGNQPQHF. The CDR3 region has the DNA TGTGCCAGCGACCAGGGCAATCAGCCCCAGCATTTT.

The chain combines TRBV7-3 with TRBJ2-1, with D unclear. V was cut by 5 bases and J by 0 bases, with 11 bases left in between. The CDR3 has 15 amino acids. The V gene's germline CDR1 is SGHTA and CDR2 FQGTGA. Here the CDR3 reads CASSPVGSSYNEQFF. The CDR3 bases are TGTGCCAGCAGCCCCGTCGGCAGCTCCTACAATGAGCAGTTCTTC.

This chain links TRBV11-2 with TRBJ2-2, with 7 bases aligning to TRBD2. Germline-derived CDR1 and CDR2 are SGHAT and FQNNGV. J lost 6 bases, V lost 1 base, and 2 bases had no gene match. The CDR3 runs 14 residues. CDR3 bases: TGTGCCAGCAGCTTAGGCGGGGGTGCCGGGGAGCTGTTTTTT. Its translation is CASSLGGGAGELFF.

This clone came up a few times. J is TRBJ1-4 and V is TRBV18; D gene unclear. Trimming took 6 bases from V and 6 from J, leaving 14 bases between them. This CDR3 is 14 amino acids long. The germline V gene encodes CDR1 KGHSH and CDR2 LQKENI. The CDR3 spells CASSLRGLDEKLFF. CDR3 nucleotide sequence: TGTGCCAGCTCCCTTCGAGGATTGGATGAAAAACTGTTTTTT.

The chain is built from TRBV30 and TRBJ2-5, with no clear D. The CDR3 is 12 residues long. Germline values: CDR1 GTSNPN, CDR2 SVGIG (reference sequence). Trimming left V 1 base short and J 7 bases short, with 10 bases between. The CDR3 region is CAWSDPPGTQYF. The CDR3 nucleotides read TGTGCCTGGAGTGACCCCCCTGGGACCCAGTACTTC. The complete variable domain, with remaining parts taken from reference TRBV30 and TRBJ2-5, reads SQTIHQWPATLVQPVGSPLSLECTVEGTSNPNLYWYRQAAGRGLQLLFYSVGIGQISSEVPQNLSASRPQDRQFILSSKKLLLSDSGFYLCAWSDPPGTQYFGPGTRLLVL.

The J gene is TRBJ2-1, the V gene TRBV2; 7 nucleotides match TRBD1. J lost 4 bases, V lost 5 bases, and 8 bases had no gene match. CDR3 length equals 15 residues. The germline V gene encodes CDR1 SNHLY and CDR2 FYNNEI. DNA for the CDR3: TGTGCCAGCAGTCTACGGACAGGAAAATACAATGAGCAGTTCTTC. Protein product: CASSLRTGKYNEQFF.

CDR3 sequence reads: CASALNEQFF. The CDR3 DNA reads as TGTGCCAGCGCATTGAATGAGCAGTTCTTC. The chain employs TRBV7-9 and TRBJ2-1; unclear D gene. The germline gives CDR1 SEHNR, CDR2 FQNEAQ (reference sequence). This CDR3 has 10 residues. Trimming stripped 8 bases from V and 7 bases from J, with 6 bases between.